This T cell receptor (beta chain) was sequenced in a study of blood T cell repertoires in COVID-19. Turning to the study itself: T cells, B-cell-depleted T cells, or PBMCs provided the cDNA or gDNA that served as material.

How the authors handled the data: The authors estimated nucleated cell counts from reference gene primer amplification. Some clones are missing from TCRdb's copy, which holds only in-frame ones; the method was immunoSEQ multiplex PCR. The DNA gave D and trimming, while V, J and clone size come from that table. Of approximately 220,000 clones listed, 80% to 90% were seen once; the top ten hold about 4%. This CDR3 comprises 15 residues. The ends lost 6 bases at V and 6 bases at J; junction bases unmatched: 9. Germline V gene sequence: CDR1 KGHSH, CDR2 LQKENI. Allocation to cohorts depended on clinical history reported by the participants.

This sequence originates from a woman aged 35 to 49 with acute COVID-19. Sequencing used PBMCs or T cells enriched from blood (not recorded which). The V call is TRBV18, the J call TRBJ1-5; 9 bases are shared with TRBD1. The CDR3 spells CASSVTGGAGQPQHF. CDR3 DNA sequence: TGTGCCAGCTCCGTCACAGGGGGCGCGGGTCAGCCCCAGCATTTT.